The entry below describes one T cell receptor (beta chain). Its antigen remains unknown. Investigators spread the genomic DNA of each subset evenly over several immunoSEQ plates. Sorted-subset replicate PCRs used about 0.2 ug DNA, approximately 30,000 T cell genomes. The table came from immunoSEQ multiplex PCR; TCRdb's copy has only in-frame clones and leaves some out. The sample has millions of clones, approximately 94% seen once. The data are from a study of shared clonotypes between healthy human individuals. Germline assignment: CDR1 MDHEN and CDR2 SYDVKM. The CDR3 is made up of 16 amino acids. Trimming removed 3 bases from V and 4 bases from J; junction bases left unmatched: 9. General study points: Larger richness was generally estimated for naive than memory subsets. Sequencing of the sorted subsets was shown by rarefaction to be incomplete despite large depth.

Terminally differentiated effector memory CD45RA+ cells were left out of the naive CD8 fraction, which was CD45RO-negative and positively selected for CCR7. J is TRBJ1-1 and V is TRBV28; 9 bases are a match to TRBD1. The sample taken for sequencing was naive CD8+ T cells from PBMCs. The clonotype comes from a young man in good health. Some clones in this sample may be carry-over from other donors' samples. This CDR3 reads CASSFTTGGSFTEAFF. The CDR3 DNA reads as TGTGCCAGCAGTTTTACAACAGGGGGCTCATTCACTGAAGCTTTCTTT.